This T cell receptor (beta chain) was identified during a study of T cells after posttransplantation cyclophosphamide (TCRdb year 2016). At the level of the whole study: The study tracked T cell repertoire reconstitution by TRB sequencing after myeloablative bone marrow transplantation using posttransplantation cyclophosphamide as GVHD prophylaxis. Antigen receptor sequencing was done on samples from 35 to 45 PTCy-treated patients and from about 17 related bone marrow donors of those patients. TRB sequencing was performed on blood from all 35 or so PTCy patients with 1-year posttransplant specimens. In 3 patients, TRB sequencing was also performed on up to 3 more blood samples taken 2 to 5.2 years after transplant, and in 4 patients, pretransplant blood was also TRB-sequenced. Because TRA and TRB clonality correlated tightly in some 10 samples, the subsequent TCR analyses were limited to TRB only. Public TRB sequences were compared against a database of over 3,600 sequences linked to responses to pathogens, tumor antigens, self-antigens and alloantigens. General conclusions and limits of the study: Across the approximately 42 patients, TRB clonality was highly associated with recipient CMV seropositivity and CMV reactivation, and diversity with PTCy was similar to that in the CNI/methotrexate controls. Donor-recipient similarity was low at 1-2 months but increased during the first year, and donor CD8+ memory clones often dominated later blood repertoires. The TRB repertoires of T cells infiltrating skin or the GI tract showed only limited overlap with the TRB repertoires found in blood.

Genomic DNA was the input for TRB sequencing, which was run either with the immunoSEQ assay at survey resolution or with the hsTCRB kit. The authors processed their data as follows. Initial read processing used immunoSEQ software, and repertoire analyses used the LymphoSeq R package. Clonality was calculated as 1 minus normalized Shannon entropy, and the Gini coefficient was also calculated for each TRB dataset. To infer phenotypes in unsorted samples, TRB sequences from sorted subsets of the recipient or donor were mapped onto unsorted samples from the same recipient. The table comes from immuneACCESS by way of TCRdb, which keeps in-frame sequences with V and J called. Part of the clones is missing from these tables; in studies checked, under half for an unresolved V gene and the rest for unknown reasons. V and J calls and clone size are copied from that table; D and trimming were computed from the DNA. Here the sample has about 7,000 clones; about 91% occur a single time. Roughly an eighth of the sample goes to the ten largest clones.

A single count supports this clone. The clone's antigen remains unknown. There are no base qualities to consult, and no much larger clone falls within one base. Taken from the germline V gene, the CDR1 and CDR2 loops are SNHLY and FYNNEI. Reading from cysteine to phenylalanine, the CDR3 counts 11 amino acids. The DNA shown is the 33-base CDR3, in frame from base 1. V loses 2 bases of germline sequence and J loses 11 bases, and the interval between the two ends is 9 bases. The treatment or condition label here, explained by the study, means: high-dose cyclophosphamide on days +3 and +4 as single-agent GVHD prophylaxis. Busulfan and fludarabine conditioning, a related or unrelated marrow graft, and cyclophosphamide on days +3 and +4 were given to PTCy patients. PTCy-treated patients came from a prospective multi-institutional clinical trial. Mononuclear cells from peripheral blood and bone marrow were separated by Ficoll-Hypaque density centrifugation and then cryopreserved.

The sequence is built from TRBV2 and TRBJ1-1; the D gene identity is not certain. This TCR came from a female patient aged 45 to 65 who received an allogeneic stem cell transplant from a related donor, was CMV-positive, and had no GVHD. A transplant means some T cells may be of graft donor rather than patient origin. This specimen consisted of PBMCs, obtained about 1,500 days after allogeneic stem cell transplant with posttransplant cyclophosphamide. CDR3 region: CASSESGRAFF. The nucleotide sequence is TGTGCCAGCAGTGAATCCGGTCGGGCTTTCTTT.